The sequence of this TCR beta chain was determined in a study of vaccination and CD4 T cells after COVID-19 (dated by TCRdb to between 2021 and 2024). Concerning the study at large: The convalescent cohort included six males and four females, with two Hispanic individuals, seven Caucasians, two Asians and one multiracial person. In control cultures, a CEFX viral epitope pool was used as positive control, an HIV-1 Nef peptide pool was used as negative control, or no peptide was added. Post-COVID blood samples were collected from convalescent patients a median of roughly 100 days after diagnosis, with a range of roughly 35 to 170 days. Participants got two doses of the Pfizer-BioNTech BNT162b2 vaccine (n=8) or two doses of the Moderna mRNA-1273 vaccine (n=2). The time from the second vaccine dose to post-vaccine blood sampling had a median of approximately 72 days and ranged from roughly 12 to 250 days. In roughly 11 COVID-19 convalescent patients and 4 infection-naive healthy vaccine recipients, the spike-specific CD4+ TCR repertoire before mRNA vaccination was compared with the repertoire after mRNA vaccination. The cultures were stimulated with overlapping spike peptide pools from SARS-CoV-2 and from the common cold coronaviruses HCoV-NL63, HCoV-OC43 and HCoV-229E. What the research found in general, with its limitations: Of the vaccine-specific clones found in convalescent patients, nearly all (304 of 307) were mono-reactive for SARS-CoV-2 spike instead of being cross-reactive with common cold coronaviruses. Although the median number of SARS-CoV-2-reactive clonotypes went up from around 20 after infection to 38 after vaccination, the increase was not significant. In convalescent patients, a median around 90% of post-vaccine SARS-CoV-2-reactive clones were detected only after vaccination, and vaccine-specific priming was suggested by this finding. Only a relatively small number of convalescent patients were included in the study, and early timepoints following natural infection were not analyzed.

Ends trimmed: V by 2 bases, J by 6 bases; bases unmatched to a gene: 16. The germline V gene provides CDR1 MNHEY and CDR2 SVGAGI. The CDR3 goes from the cysteine to the phenylalanine over 18 residues. Of the read, only the CDR3 DNA is kept; its 54 bases are in frame from base 1. On this clonotype: No cognate antigen has been identified for it. Base-call qualities are not available, and no considerably larger clone is one nucleotide away.

The protocol used for the library was PCR. At the Johns Hopkins FTIC core, DNA from the cultured CD4+ T cells underwent TCR sequencing with the Oncomine TCR Beta short-read assay. The QIAamp micro DNA kit was used to extract genomic DNA from the cultured CD4+ T cells. Oncomine TCR Beta libraries from cultured CD4+ T cells were pooled with unique dual indexes and sequenced on an Illumina iSeq 100. The study's processing was this. Non-productive sequences were removed, and CDR3s that did not start with C, did not end with F or W, or were shorter than 7 amino acids were discarded. The MANAFEST web application identified antigen-specific clonotypes by comparing peptide-stimulated wells against reference wells and other culture wells. Positive clones required FDR below 0.05, an odds ratio above 5, and productive frequency above 0.1% in at least two of three replicate wells. A clonotype was classed as cross-reactive if the clonotype showed significant expansion both in SARS-CoV-2 spike wells and in at least one common cold coronavirus spike condition. Similarity between CDR3 sequences was evaluated in R version 3.6.1 using Levenshtein distances (stringdist) and unrooted phylogenetic trees (ape). TCRdb reprocessing: public reads trimmed at Q25 with fastp, clones called with MiXCR, in-frame beta chains kept. When rows share a CDR3 protein, they turn into one entry using the most common DNA and genes. None of the V and J calls come from the authors' own analysis; TCRdb made them. Across this sample there are 20,000 to 25,000 distinct CDR3 sequences, with roughly three fifths seen only once. In total, the top ten clones hold roughly 15% of the sample.

According to the study, the label for this sample's treatment or condition signals: approximately nine-day PBMC culture with coronavirus spike peptide pools or control peptides (ViraFEST assay). The ViraFEST assay, used in the study, expanded antigen-specific T cells with peptide pools and then identified the expanded clonotypes through TCR sequencing. Negative nucleocapsid antibody tests before and after vaccination confirmed that the healthy vaccine recipients had no prior SARS-CoV-2 infection. Roughly 2.1 million PBMCs per well were cultured in IMDM with approximately 5% human AB serum and approximately 10 IU/ml IL-2, plus 10 ug/ml peptide pools. On days 3 and 7, half of the culture medium was replaced with fresh IL-2-containing medium. After about 11 days of culture, CD4+ T cells were isolated by negative selection using the EasySep CD4+ T cell isolation kit. Ficoll-Paque Plus gradient centrifugation was used to isolate PBMCs from whole blood, and the isolated PBMCs were then either used fresh or cryopreserved at -140C. In general, triplicate wells were set up for every culture condition.

The V gene is TRBV6-5 and the J gene is TRBJ1-5, with 7 central nucleotides matching TRBD1. This receptor was identified in a human donor who received a COVID-19 vaccine. Specimen: CD4+ T cells from blood, cultured in vitro, collected after SARS-CoV-2 vaccination. The bases read TGTGCCAGCAGTTACATCTACGGTAGACAGGGAGAGAGTCAGCCCCAGCATTTT. It translates to CASSYIYGRQGESQPQHF.